A selection of T cell receptor beta chains follows, all from one sample in a study of blood T cell repertoires in COVID-19. Sequencing used immunoSEQ multiplex PCR; TCRdb keeps in-frame clones, though not all of them. The repertoire has 200,000 or so clones, 82% of them found once; the top ten carry approximately 6.9%. Sequenced sample: peripheral blood. The receptors were sampled from a human donor with acute or convalescent COVID-19. The donor label of this sample is uncertain. The CDR3 runs from the conserved cysteine through the conserved F or W. D genes are given only for firm matches.

len | d_gene | v_gene | CDR3aa
15 | - | TRBV28 | CASNPSGGSTGELFF
15 | - | TRBV5-1 | CASSLGGLGGNTIYF
13 | - | TRBV5-1 | CASSLREVSDYTF
17 | - | TRBV27 | CASSLGGSFSYNSPLHF
12 | - | TRBV28 | CASSPGYTEAFF
14 | TRBD1 | TRBV18 | CASSLGQDISEAFF
14 | - | TRBV14 | CASSENAANYGYTF
15 | - | TRBV28 | CASSLGGSSGNTIYF
16 | TRBD1 | TRBV27 | CASSSFGTEMNTEAFF
15 | - | TRBV24-1 | CATSDPGVVSGELFF
14 | - | TRBV18 | CASSRQYSNQPQHF
16 | TRBD2 | TRBV6-1 | CASSGTSGRALETQYF
15 | - | TRBV18 | CASSPTVTATYEQYF
14 | - | TRBV19 | CASSREEGYNEQFF
16 | TRBD2 | TRBV4-2 | CASSQVSLAGLPEQYF
16 | TRBD2 | TRBV10-2 | CASSLTSGRGVGELFF
15 | TRBD1 | TRBV6-6 | CASSYGQGAYNEQFF
13 | TRBD1 | TRBV7-2 | CASSSTGAYEQYF
15 | - | TRBV6-5 | CASSSSGLINSPLHF
14 | TRBD1 | TRBV11-2 | CASSNRGLGGELFF
16 | TRBD1 | TRBV19 | CASTTSGTGGNYGYTF
13 | TRBD1 | TRBV5-1 | CASSSTGDYGYTF
13 | - | TRBV18 | CASSPQGTGELFF
13 | - | TRBV19 | CASSTTAGNTIYF
13 | - | TRBV29-1 | CSVGVSPYNEQFF
13 | - | TRBV19 | CASSRDIDYEQYF
16 | TRBD1 | TRBV28 | CASHSPGQISGNTIYF
15 | TRBD1 | TRBV9 | CASSVGGTGSVEQYF
17 | - | TRBV7-8 | CASSLAGPGRTYNEQFF
13 | - | TRBV7-7 | CASSFLEATEQFF
15 | - | TRBV5-1 | CASSYDGQTNQPQHF
17 | - | TRBV23-1 | CASSQSGPHRKDTEAFF
15 | TRBD2 | TRBV5-1 | CASSYLAGGTYEQYF
14 | - | TRBV6-2/TRBV6-3 | CASSLTGTNQPQHF
14 | - | TRBV6-5 | CASSSVTGLNEQYF
13 | - | TRBV6-6 | CASSYSGQLEAFF
14 | - | TRBV6-1 | CASRQASHQETQYF
15 | TRBD2 | TRBV6-5 | CASSYFAGEPSSQYF
16 | - | TRBV7-9 | CASSSLRGAAYNEQFF
14 | - | TRBV6-5 | CASSYRGGGYGYTF
18 | TRBD2 | TRBV9 | CASSVAGASGISTDTQYF
12 | - | TRBV5-1 | CASRDNGNTIYF
13 | - | TRBV7-9 | CASGTGERREQYF
14 | - | TRBV30 | CAWTSSGGANVLTF
16 | TRBD1 | TRBV7-3 | CASSSGQGLGANVLTF
14 | TRBD1 | TRBV30 | CAWSVRGQAKSQYF
16 | TRBD1 | TRBV7-9 | CASSSYRTGTLTEAFF
13 | TRBD1 | TRBV12-3/TRBV12-4 | CASRDRGQETQYF
16 | TRBD2 | TRBV9 | CASSFTSGSGTDTQYF
17 | - | TRBV5-1 | CASSLGQRNLNTGELFF
11 | - | TRBV29-1 | CSVDTGNTIYF
14 | TRBD2 | TRBV5-1 | CASRAGGGFYEQYF
14 | - | TRBV28 | CASSPSGGPNIQYF
15 | - | TRBV6-5 | CASRPPGRVTGELFF
13 | TRBD1 | TRBV29-1 | CSVGTGGTETQYF